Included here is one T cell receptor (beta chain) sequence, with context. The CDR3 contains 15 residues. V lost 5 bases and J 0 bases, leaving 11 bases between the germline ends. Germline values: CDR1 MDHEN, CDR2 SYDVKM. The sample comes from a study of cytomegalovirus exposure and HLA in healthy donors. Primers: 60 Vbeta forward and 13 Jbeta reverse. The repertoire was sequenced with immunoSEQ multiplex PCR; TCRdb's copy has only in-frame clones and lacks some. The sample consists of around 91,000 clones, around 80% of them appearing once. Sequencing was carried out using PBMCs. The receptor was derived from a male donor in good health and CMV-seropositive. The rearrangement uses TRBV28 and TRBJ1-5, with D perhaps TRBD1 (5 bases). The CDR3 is CASSVDSHSNQPQHF. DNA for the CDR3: TGTGCCAGCAGTGTTGACAGCCATAGCAATCAGCCCCAGCATTTT. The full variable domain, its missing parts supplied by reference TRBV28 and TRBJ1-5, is DVKVTQSSRYLVKRTGEKVFLECVQDMDHENMFWYRQDPGLGLRLIYFSYDVKMKEKGDIPEGYSVSREKKERFSLILESASTNQTSMYLCASSVDSHSNQPQHFGDGTRLSIL.